Here is one TCR beta chain with its context. This entry is derived from a study of cytomegalovirus exposure and HLA in healthy donors. V was trimmed by 3 bases and J by 2 bases, leaving 11 bases between them. The CDR3 is 14 amino acids. The germline gives CDR1 KGHSH, CDR2 LQKENI. Primers: 60 Vbeta forward and 13 Jbeta reverse. Sequencing used immunoSEQ multiplex PCR; TCRdb keeps in-frame clones, though not all of them. The table shows about 160,000 clones, with 70% to 75% occurring only once. Sequencing used PBMCs. The source of this sequence is a man in his late teens or twenties in good health and CMV-seropositive. The chain uses TRBV18 and TRBJ2-7, with TRBD1 as a possible D gene (5 bases). The CDR3 DNA reads TGTGCCAGCTCACCCCCAGGGCTGACCTACGAGCAGTACGTC. Protein sequence: CASSPPGLTYEQYV.